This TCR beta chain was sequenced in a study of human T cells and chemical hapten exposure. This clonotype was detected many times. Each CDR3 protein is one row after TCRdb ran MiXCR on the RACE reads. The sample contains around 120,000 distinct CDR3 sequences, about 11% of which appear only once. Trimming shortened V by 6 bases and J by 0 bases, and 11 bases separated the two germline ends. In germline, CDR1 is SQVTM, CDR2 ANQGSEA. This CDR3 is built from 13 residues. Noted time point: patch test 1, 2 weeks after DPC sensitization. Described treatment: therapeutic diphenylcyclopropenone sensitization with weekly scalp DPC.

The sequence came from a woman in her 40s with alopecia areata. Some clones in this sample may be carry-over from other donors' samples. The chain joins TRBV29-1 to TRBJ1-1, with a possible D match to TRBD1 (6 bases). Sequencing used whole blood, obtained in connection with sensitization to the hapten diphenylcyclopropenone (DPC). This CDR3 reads CSVEQGMNTEAFF. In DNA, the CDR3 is TGCAGCGTGGAACAGGGAATGAACACTGAAGCTTTCTTT.